Only a few counts were recorded for the clone carrying this T cell receptor (beta chain). The data stem from a study of blood T cell repertoires in COVID-19. Study overall: PBMCs, B-cell-depleted T cells, or T cells were the source of the cDNA or gDNA that made up the material.

CDR3 size: 14 residues. Germline lookup yields CDR1 KGHSH and CDR2 LQKENI. V was shortened by 2 bases and J by 2 bases, with 6 bases between the two germline ends. Per the original data handling: Counts of nucleated cells, estimated from reference gene primer amplification, were obtained. TCRdb's table, derived via immunoSEQ multiplex PCR, lists solely in-frame clones and lacks some. That table is the source of V, J and clone size, and D and trimming were worked out from the DNA. Here the sample spans about 76,000 clones, 75% to 90% being singletons. The sequencing input was peripheral blood. The sequence derives from a human donor in a cohort sampled during active COVID-19. The J gene is TRBJ1-4, the V gene TRBV18; D ambiguous. CDR3 residues: CASSPTGTNEKLFF. The CDR3 bases are TGTGCCAGCTCACCAACGGGTACTAATGAAAAACTGTTTTTT.